These 22 T cell receptor beta chains were all obtained from the same sample, sequenced in a study of T-cell memory formation after mild COVID-19. TCRdb redid the calling of the 5' RACE reads with MiXCR, one entry per CDR3 protein. The sample contains 200,000 to 300,000 distinct CDR3 sequences, around 10% of which appear only once. The specimen was PBMCs or a T cell subset sorted from them (not recorded which). The receptors were gathered from a man aged 18 to 29 who had mild COVID-19 (a few samples of this study predate the infection). Cell type and time point are not known.

This clonotype has ten or more counts. V is TRBV7-6 and J is TRBJ2-5; D perhaps matches TRBD2 (6 bases). The CDR3 runs 13 residues. V was trimmed by 8 bases and J by 2 bases, leaving 12 bases between them. Germline V CDR1 and CDR2: SGHVS, FNYEAQ. CDR3 nucleotide sequence: TGTGCCAGCTCAGGGACTCCGCAAGAGACCCAGTACTTC. It translates to CASSGTPQETQYF.

J is TRBJ2-5 and V is TRBV5-1, with unresolved D. Trimming removed 4 bases at V and 4 bases at J, with 14 bases between. The CDR3 spans 14 residues. Germline CDR1 SGHRS, CDR2 YFSETQ. For the CDR3, the DNA is TGCGCCAGCAGCCCGGAATGGGCAATAGAGACCCAGTACTTC. It is translated as CASSPEWAIETQYF.

V usage is TRBV20-1 and J usage is TRBJ2-4, with a weak D call TRBD1 (6 bases). Germline assignment: CDR1 DFQATT and CDR2 SNEGSKA (reference sequence). The CDR3 contains 14 residues. The germline V and J ends were trimmed by 3 bases and 1 base, with 10 bases remaining between them. CDR3 loop: CSARAQGAKNIQYF. As DNA, the CDR3 is TGCAGTGCTAGGGCCCAGGGGGCCAAAAACATTCAGTACTTC.

The V gene is TRBV12-3 or TRBV12-4, the J gene TRBJ2-6; the D is unclear. The CDR3 sequence is 13 residues long. V was cut by 2 bases and J by 9 bases, with 8 bases left in between. The CDR3: CASSLFADNVLTF. For the CDR3, the DNA is TGTGCCAGCAGTTTATTTGCCGACAACGTCCTGACTTTC.

This clonotype has just a few counts. The chain combines TRBV20-1 with TRBJ1-2; a possible D gene is TRBD1 (6 bases). The CDR3 is 12 residues long. Looked up from germline, CDR1 is DFQATT and CDR2 is SNEGSKA (reference sequence). V was shortened by 3 bases and J by 7 bases, with 12 bases between the two germline ends. Written as DNA, the CDR3 is TGCAGTGCTAGTTCCGGGGGCAGTGGCTACACCTTC. As protein: CSASSGGSGYTF.

J is TRBJ1-6 and V is TRBV18; 7 positions match TRBD1. The ends lost 3 bases at V and 10 bases at J; junction bases unmatched: 12. Germline V gene lookup returns CDR1 KGHSH and CDR2 LQKENI. The CDR3 consists of 16 residues. Here the CDR3 reads CASSPRPGGSGSPLHF. CDR3 nucleotide sequence: TGTGCCAGCTCACCGCGCCCAGGGGGGTCGGGATCACCCCTCCACTTT.

V gene TRBV3-1 combines with J gene TRBJ2-7; D unclear. The CDR3 runs 13 residues. Germline loops: CDR1 LGHDT, CDR2 YNNKEL (reference sequence). Deletions cut 1 base from V and 4 bases from J, with 8 bases between. The CDR3 protein is CASSQVSGYEQYF. The CDR3 DNA reads as TGTGCCAGCAGCCAAGTTTCAGGTTACGAGCAGTACTTC.

This clonotype showed up just a few times. This chain uses TRBV24-1 with TRBJ2-7; TRBD1 agrees at 8 bases. The trim removed 7 bases at V and 6 bases at J, leaving 4 bases unmatched. The germline gives CDR1 KGHDR, CDR2 SFDVKD. CDR3 length: 12 amino acids. The CDR3 protein is CATSVRGPEQYF. CDR3 coding DNA: TGTGCCACCAGCGTCAGGGGGCCCGAGCAGTACTTC.

This clonotype was detected only a few times. The chain couples TRBV6-2 or TRBV6-3 to TRBJ2-7, with unresolved D. Trimming took 5 bases from V and 4 from J, leaving 3 bases between them. Germline CDR1 and CDR2: MNHEY and SVGEGT. The CDR3 totals 10 residues. CDR3 nucleotide sequence: TGTGCCAGCAGTCATTACGAGCAGTACGTC. This encodes CASSHYEQYV.

This clonotype was seen at least ten times. This rearrangement joins TRBV12-3 or TRBV12-4 to TRBJ2-3; 9 bases agree with TRBD1. The V gene end was trimmed by 5 bases and the J gene end by 4 bases; junction bases not matched to a gene: 7. The CDR3 totals 15 residues. The CDR3 sequence is CASSQDRGLADTQYF. The CDR3 coding sequence is TGTGCCAGCAGTCAGGACAGGGGCCTTGCAGATACGCAGTATTTT.

The chain links TRBV5-1 to TRBJ1-6; 8 nucleotides align to TRBD1. From germline, CDR1 is SGHRS and CDR2 YFSETQ. J gave up 5 bases and V 2 bases, and 6 bases lay outside the gene matches. The CDR3 covers 16 residues. In nucleotides, the CDR3 is TGCGCCAGCAGCTTACTCCCGGGACAGGATAATTCACCCCTCCACTTT. The encoded protein is CASSLLPGQDNSPLHF.

This clonotype was observed a few times. The V call is TRBV6-5, the J call TRBJ2-3; D gene unclear. CDR1 and CDR2 (germline): MNHEY, SVGAGI. V was shortened by 7 bases and J by 3 bases, with 11 bases between the two germline ends. This CDR3 has 13 amino acids. In DNA, the CDR3 is TGTGCCAGCACTCTGGGGTTAACAGATACGCAGTATTTT. Translating it yields CASTLGLTDTQYF.

The chain combines TRBV9 with TRBJ1-1; no firm D call. Per the germline V gene, CDR1 is SGDLS and CDR2 is YYNGEE. There are 11 residues in the CDR3. V was cut by 3 bases and J by 6 bases, with 6 bases left in between. CDR3 residues: CASSAGAEAFF. The CDR3 region has the DNA TGTGCCAGCAGCGCGGGAGCTGAAGCTTTCTTT.

The rearrangement joins TRBV6-5 to TRBJ2-6; D ambiguous. Trimming removed 8 bases from V and 2 bases from J, with 19 bases in between. The CDR3 has 17 amino acids. The germline V gene encodes CDR1 MNHEY and CDR2 SVGAGI. The CDR3 region has the DNA TGTGCCAGCTATCCCGGACCCACCTCTCCTGGGGCCAACGTCCTGACTTTC. Translated, it gives CASYPGPTSPGANVLTF.

V is TRBV5-1 and J is TRBJ1-1; TRBD1 agrees at 9 bases. V trimming: 4 bases; J trimming: 5 bases; junction bases outside the gene matches: 12. Germline CDR1 is SGHRS and CDR2 is YFSETQ. The CDR3 has 16 residues. The CDR3 region is CASSPYTGGAGTEAFF. The DNA of the CDR3 is TGCGCCAGCAGCCCTTACACAGGGGGCGCGGGGACTGAAGCTTTCTTT.

The sample holds a few counts of this clonotype. This rearrangement joins TRBV12-3 or TRBV12-4 to TRBJ2-2; the match to TRBD2 covers 7 bases. With 5 bases clipped from V and 2 bases from J, the junction kept 23 bases outside the gene matches. The CDR3 covers 21 residues. CDR3 in DNA: TGTGCCAGCAGTCCCGTGGGAGCGGGGAGACACTTGTTAAATAACACCGGGGAGCTGTTTTTT. This gives the protein CASSPVGAGRHLLNNTGELFF.

This clonotype was seen once. The chain uses TRBV15 and TRBJ1-4; D is ambiguous. V was trimmed by 2 bases and J by 0 bases, leaving 4 bases between them. Germline values: CDR1 LNHNV, CDR2 YYDKDF (reference sequence). The CDR3 consists of 14 residues. The CDR3 nucleotides read TGTGCCACCAGCAGATATGCAACTAATGAAAAACTGTTTTTT. Its protein is CATSRYATNEKLFF. Full variable domain (remainder filled in from reference TRBV15 and TRBJ1-4): DAMVIQNPRYQVTQFGKPVTLSCSQTLNHNVMYWYQQKSSQAPKLLFHYYDKDFNNEADTPDNFQSRRPNTSFCFLDIRSPGLGDTAMYLCATSRYATNEKLFFGSGTQLSVL.

The V and J genes are TRBV7-2 and TRBJ2-1; 12 nucleotides match TRBD2. Germline V gives CDR1 SGHTA, CDR2 FQGNSA. The J segment lost 1 base and the V segment lost 0 bases, leaving 4 bases of the junction unmatched. This CDR3 contains 18 residues. CDR3 residues: CASSLAGLAGRSYNEQFF. CDR3 coding DNA: TGTGCCAGCAGCTTAGCAGGACTAGCGGGGAGGTCCTACAATGAGCAGTTCTTC.

The V and J genes are TRBV7-8 and TRBJ2-7; 7 bases fit TRBD1. There are 16 residues in the CDR3. Per germline, CDR1 SGHVS and CDR2 FQNEAQ. J lost 9 bases, V lost 5 bases, and 19 bases had no gene match. The CDR3 nucleotides read TGTGCCAGCAGCCCGAACCGGGACAGCTATAGATACTGGCAGTACTTC. It encodes CASSPNRDSYRYWQYF.

This clonotype appeared a few times. The genes are TRBV20-1 and TRBJ1-5; possibly TRBD1 for D (5 bases). Trimming left V 0 bases short and J 8 bases short, with 11 bases between. Germline values: CDR1 DFQATT, CDR2 SNEGSKA (reference sequence). The CDR3 runs to 13 residues. CDR3 nucleotides: TGCAGTGCTAGAGAGGGGCAGGGCGAGCCCCAGCATTTT. It is translated as CSAREGQGEPQHF.

The gene calls are TRBV3-1 and TRBJ2-7; 7 bases line up with TRBD1. This CDR3 contains 15 residues. Looked up from germline, CDR1 is LGHDT and CDR2 is YNNKEL (reference sequence). The ends lost 4 bases at V and 1 base at J; junction bases unmatched: 7. The CDR3 protein is CASSRGQVQSYEQYF. Here the CDR3 DNA reads TGTGCCAGCAGCCGTGGACAGGTCCAATCCTACGAGCAGTACTTC.

Ten or more counts support this clonotype. This rearrangement joins TRBV5-1 to TRBJ2-5, with TRBD1 as a possible D gene (6 bases). Trimming shortened V by 0 bases and J by 1 base, and 13 bases separated the two germline ends. This CDR3 has 16 residues. The germline CDR1 and CDR2 sequences are SGHRS and YFSETQ. Written as DNA, the CDR3 is TGCGCCAGCAGCTTGGAAAAACAGGGTAGCCAAGAGACCCAGTACTTC. This sequence encodes CASSLEKQGSQETQYF.